This passage covers 5 T cell receptor beta chains from one sample sequenced in a study of cytomegalovirus exposure and HLA in healthy donors (TCRdb year 2017). The library was made by the immunoSEQ multiplex PCR assay. A mixture of 60 forward primers for TCR Vbeta segments and 13 reverse primers for TCR Jbeta segments was used in the multiplex PCR. TCRdb obtained this table from immuneACCESS and retained in-frame rearrangements with V and J assigned. These tables miss some clones; where compared with another copy, unresolved V genes account for less than half of the shortfall, and the remainder is unexplained. A total of about 120,000 clones appear in this sample, roughly 66% of them only once. The ten largest clones capture approximately 1.5% of the sample. Source material: PBMCs. These receptors came from a man between 18 and 35 years old in good health and CMV-seronegative.

This rearrangement joins TRBV6-5 to TRBJ1-3, with 8 bases aligning to TRBD1. J was trimmed by 4 bases and V by 4 bases; bases with no gene match: 6. Germline assignment: CDR1 MNHEY and CDR2 SVGAGI. The CDR3 loop spans 15 amino acids. The CDR3: CASSSRRTGGNTIYF. The CDR3 nucleotides read TGTGCCAGCAGTTCGAGAAGGACAGGGGGAAACACCATATATTTT.

A few counts support this clone. This chain links TRBV30 with TRBJ2-3; 10 nucleotides line up with TRBD2. Germline values: CDR1 GTSNPN, CDR2 SVGIG (reference sequence). This CDR3 is 17 amino acids long. V lost 1 base to trimming and J lost 4 bases; unmatched junction nucleotides: 11. CDR3 region: CAWSDSGGRAGSDTQYF. Written as DNA, the CDR3 is TGTGCCTGGAGTGATAGCGGGGGGCGGGCTGGGTCAGATACGCAGTATTTT. Filled out from reference TRBV30 and TRBJ2-3, the complete variable domain reads SQTIHQWPATLVQPVGSPLSLECTVEGTSNPNLYWYRQAAGRGLQLLFYSVGIGQISSEVPQNLSASRPQDRQFILSSKKLLLSDSGFYLCAWSDSGGRAGSDTQYFGPGTRLTVL.

This clone was found a few times. The CDR3, as DNA: TGTGCCAGCAGTTTTCCAGGGGTCACTGAAGCTTTCTTT. Translation gives CASSFPGVTEAFF. The chain couples TRBV7-9 to TRBJ1-1, with D possibly matching TRBD1 (6 bases). Trimming left V 6 bases short and J 4 bases short, with 12 bases between. The CDR3 contains 13 residues. Germline CDR1 is SEHNR and CDR2 is FQNEAQ (reference sequence).

The chain recombines TRBV6-5 with TRBJ2-3; TRBD2 matches 11 bases. Trimming removed 8 bases from V and 3 bases from J; junction bases left unmatched: 7. The CDR3 sequence is 15 residues long. The V gene's germline CDR1 is MNHEY and CDR2 SVGAGI. The CDR3 nucleotides read TGTGCCAGCCGGAAGGGACTAGCGGTAACAGATACGCAGTATTTT. Its protein is CASRKGLAVTDTQYF.

The chain joins TRBV13 to TRBJ1-4; maybe TRBD1 (5 bases). V gave up 6 bases and J gave up 10 bases, with 21 bases separating them. The CDR3 consists of 15 residues. Germline V gives CDR1 PRHDT, CDR2 FYEKMQ (reference sequence). The CDR3, as DNA: TGTGCCAGCAGATCCGGGGGAGGCCCGGCCGGAAAACTGTTTTTT. Amino acid sequence: CASRSGGGPAGKLFF.